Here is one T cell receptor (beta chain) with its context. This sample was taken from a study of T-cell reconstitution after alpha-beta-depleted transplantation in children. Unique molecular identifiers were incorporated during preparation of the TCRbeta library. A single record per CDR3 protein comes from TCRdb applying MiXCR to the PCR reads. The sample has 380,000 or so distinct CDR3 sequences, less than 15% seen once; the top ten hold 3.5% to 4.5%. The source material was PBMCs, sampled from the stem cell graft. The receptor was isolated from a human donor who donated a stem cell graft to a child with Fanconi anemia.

This CDR3 reads CASSSPGLDKDTQYF. In DNA form, the CDR3 reads TGTGCCAGCAGCTCGCCGGGTCTCGACAAGGATACGCAGTATTTT. The genes are TRBV7-2 and TRBJ2-3; D unresolved. Trimming took 4 bases from V and 6 from J, leaving 17 bases between them. Germline CDR1 and CDR2: SGHTA and FQGNSA. This CDR3 is 15 amino acids long.